The present T cell receptor beta chain was sequenced within a study of human thymus T cells. Deletions cut 4 bases from V and 0 bases from J, with 13 bases between. Looked up from germline, CDR1 is MNHNS and CDR2 is SASEGT. The CDR3 covers 15 residues. TCRdb's copy holds only in-frame clones and misses some; the assay was immunoSEQ multiplex PCR. The repertoire has 54,000 or so clones, 94% of them found once; the top ten carry over 5%. Genomic DNA was extracted from every available blood leukocyte. Sequencing was done on a sample of blood. The receptor comes from a boy in the first two years of life with a congenital heart defect but otherwise immunologically healthy. The chain carries TRBV6-1 and TRBJ2-7; D possibly uses TRBD1 or TRBD2 (5 bases each). CDR3 sequence: CASSAITRGSYEQYF. The CDR3 nucleotides are TGTGCCAGCAGTGCGATCACTAGGGGCTCCTACGAGCAGTACTTC.